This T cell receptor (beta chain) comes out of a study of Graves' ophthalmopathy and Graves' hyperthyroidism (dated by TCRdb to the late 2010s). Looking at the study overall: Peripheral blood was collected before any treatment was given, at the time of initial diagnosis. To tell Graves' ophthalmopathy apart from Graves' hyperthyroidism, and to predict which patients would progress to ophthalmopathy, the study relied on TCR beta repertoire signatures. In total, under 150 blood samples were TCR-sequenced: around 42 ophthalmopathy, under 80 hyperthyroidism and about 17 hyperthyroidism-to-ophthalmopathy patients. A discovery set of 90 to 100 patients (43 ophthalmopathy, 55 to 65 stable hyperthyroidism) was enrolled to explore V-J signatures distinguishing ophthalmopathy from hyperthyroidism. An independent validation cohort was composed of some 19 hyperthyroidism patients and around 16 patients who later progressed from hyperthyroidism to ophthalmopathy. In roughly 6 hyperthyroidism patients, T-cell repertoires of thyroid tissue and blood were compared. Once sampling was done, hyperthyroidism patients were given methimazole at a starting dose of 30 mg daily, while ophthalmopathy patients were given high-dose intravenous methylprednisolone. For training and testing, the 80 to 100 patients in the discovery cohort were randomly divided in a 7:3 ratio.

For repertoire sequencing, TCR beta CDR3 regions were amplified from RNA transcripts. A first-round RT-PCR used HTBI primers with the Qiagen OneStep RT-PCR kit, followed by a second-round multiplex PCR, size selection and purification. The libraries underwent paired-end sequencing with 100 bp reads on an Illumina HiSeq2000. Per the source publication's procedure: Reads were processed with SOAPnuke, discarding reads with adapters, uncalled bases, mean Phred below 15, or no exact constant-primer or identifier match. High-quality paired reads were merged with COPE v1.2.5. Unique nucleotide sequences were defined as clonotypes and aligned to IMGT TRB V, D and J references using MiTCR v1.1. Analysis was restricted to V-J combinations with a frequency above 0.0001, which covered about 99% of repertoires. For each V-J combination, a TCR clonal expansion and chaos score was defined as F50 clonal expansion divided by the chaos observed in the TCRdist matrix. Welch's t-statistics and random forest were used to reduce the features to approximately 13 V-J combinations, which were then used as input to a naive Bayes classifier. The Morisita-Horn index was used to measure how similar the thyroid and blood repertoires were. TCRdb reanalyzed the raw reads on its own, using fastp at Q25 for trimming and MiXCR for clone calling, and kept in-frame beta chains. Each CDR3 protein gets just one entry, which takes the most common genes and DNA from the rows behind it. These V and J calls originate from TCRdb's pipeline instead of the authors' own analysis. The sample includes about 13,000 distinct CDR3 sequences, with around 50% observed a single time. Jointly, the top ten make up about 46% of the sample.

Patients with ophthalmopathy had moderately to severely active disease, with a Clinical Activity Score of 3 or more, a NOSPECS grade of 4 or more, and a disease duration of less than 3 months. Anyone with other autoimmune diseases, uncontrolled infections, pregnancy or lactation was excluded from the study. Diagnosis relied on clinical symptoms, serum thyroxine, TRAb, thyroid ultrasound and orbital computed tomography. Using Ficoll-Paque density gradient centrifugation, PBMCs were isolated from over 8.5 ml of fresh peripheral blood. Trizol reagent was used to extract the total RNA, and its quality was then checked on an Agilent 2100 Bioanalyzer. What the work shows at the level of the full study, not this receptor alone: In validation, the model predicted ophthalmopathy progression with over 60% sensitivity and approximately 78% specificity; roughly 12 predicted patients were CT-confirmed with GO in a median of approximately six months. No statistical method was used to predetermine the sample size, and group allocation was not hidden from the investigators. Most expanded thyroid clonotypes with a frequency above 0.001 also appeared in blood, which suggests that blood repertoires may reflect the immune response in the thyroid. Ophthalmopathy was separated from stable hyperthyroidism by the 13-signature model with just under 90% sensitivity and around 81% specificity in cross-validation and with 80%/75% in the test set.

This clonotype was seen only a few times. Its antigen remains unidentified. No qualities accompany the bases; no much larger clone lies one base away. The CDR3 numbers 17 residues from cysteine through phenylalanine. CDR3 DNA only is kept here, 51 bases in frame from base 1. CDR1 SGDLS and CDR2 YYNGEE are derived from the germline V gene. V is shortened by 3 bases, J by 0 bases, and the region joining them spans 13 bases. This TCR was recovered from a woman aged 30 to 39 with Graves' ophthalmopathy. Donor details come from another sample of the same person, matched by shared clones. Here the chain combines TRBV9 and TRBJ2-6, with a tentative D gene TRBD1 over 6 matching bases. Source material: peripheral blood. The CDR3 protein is CASSARQDTSGANVLTF. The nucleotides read TGTGCCAGCAGCGCCAGACAGGACACCTCTGGGGCCAACGTCCTGACTTTC.